This entry lists 21 T cell receptor beta chains sequenced from one sample in a study of OX40 agonist ivuxolimab in advanced cancers. Measured with immunoSEQ multiplex PCR; TCRdb has only the in-frame clones, and not every one. The profile shows roughly 75,000 clones, roughly nine tenths of them singletons. This specimen consisted of CD4+ or CD8+ T cells sorted from blood, obtained in a trial of the OX40 agonist ivuxolimab. These receptors were collected from an adult with an advanced solid tumor such as melanoma, head and neck, liver or kidney cancer.

The genes are TRBV7-2 and TRBJ1-2; 7 bases are a match to TRBD1. This CDR3 spans 13 amino acids. Germline CDR1 SGHTA, CDR2 FQGNSA. Germline trimming cut 4 bases from V and 3 bases from J; bases unmatched to any gene: 2. The CDR3 loop reads CASSSRGDYGYTF. The CDR3 nucleotides are TGTGCCAGCAGCTCCAGGGGGGACTATGGCTACACCTTC.

The chain carries TRBV27 and TRBJ1-2; 7 bases line up with TRBD1. The CDR3 covers 15 residues. V dropped 4 bases and J dropped 2; count of bases not matched to a gene: 7. Looked up from germline, CDR1 is MNHEY and CDR2 is SMNVEV (reference sequence). As DNA, the CDR3 is TGTGCCAGCAGTTACCAAAAGACAGGGAACTATGGCTACACCTTC. Translation: CASSYQKTGNYGYTF.

The table lists this clone with a few counts. The chain carries TRBV2 and TRBJ1-1; the D is unclear. Looked up from germline, CDR1 is SNHLY and CDR2 is FYNNEI. The CDR3 extends over 13 amino acids. V lost 1 base to trimming and J lost 1 base, with 4 bases between them. The CDR3 loop reads CASSEVQNTEAFF. CDR3 in DNA: TGTGCCAGCAGTGAAGTTCAGAACACTGAAGCTTTCTTT.

This clone was seen only once. The gene calls are TRBV5-4 and TRBJ1-2; D uncertain. Trimming shortened V by 0 bases and J by 4 bases, and 7 bases separated the two germline ends. In germline, CDR1 is SGHNT, CDR2 YYREEE (reference sequence). The CDR3 contains 13 residues. The CDR3 sequence is CASSLGRIYGYTF. CDR3 sequence (DNA): TGTGCCAGCAGCTTGGGACGGATCTATGGCTACACCTTC.

This clone was seen a handful of times. The chain joins TRBV6-6 to TRBJ1-1; 9 bases are a match to TRBD1. In germline, CDR1 is MNHNY, CDR2 SVGAGI (reference sequence). The CDR3 runs to 16 residues. V was pared by 4 bases and J by 4 bases, with 10 bases of the junction left unmatched. The CDR3 coding sequence is TGTGCCAGCAGTTCGGACAGGGGATCTAAGGGCACTGAAGCTTTCTTT. Translating gives CASSSDRGSKGTEAFF.

The genes are TRBV6-1 and TRBJ2-7; D not resolved. The CDR3 loop spans 12 amino acids. V was cut by 2 bases and J by 4 bases, with 6 bases left in between. Germline V lookup: CDR1 MNHNS, CDR2 SASEGT. As DNA, the CDR3 is TGTGCCAGCAGTGAACCAGCATACGAGCAGTACTTC. Encoded protein: CASSEPAYEQYF.

The rearrangement uses TRBV9 and TRBJ1-1, with 8 bases identical to TRBD1. CDR1 is SGDLS, CDR2 YYNGEE, per germline. Trimming cost V 3 bases and J 1 base; bases outside gene matches: 5. The CDR3 totals 15 residues. The CDR3 DNA sequence: TGTGCCAGCAGCGCCAGGGGGCGGGGGAACACTGAAGCTTTCTTT. Translation: CASSARGRGNTEAFF. Full variable domain (rest looked up from reference TRBV9 and TRBJ1-1): DSGVTQTPKHLITATGQRVTLRCSPRSGDLSVYWYQQSLDQGLQFLIQYYNGEERAKGNILERFSAQQFPDLHSELNLSSLELGDSALYFCASSARGRGNTEAFFGQGTRLTVV.

The rearrangement joins TRBV29-1 to TRBJ1-5, with D possibly being TRBD1 (5 bases). The CDR3 loop spans 13 amino acids. CDR1 is SQVTM, CDR2 ANQGSEA, per germline. The CDR3 DNA is TGCAGTATACAACAGACAGAGAATCAGCCCCAGCATTTT. This encodes CSIQQTENQPQHF.

The chain carries TRBV9 and TRBJ1-1, with no clear D. With 0 bases removed from V and 0 bases from J, the gap between germline ends came to 9 bases. CDR1 SGDLS and CDR2 YYNGEE come from the germline V gene. This CDR3 spans 15 amino acids. The CDR3: CASSVVMGLNTEAFF. As DNA, the CDR3 is TGTGCCAGCAGCGTAGTAATGGGTCTGAACACTGAAGCTTTCTTT.

The V and J genes are TRBV7-9 and TRBJ2-3, with D perhaps TRBD2 (5 bases). Germline CDR1 SEHNR, CDR2 FQNEAQ (reference sequence). This CDR3 spans 15 amino acids. Between the trimmed V and J ends, which lost 5 bases and 0 bases, there was a span of 12 bases. DNA of the CDR3: TGTGCCAGCAGCCAGGACTTTGGTAGCACAGATACGCAGTATTTT. It encodes CASSQDFGSTDTQYF.

This clone was observed once. The chain uses TRBV19 and TRBJ2-1; 8 bases match TRBD1. The V and J ends lost 5 bases and 2 bases, in that order; junction bases with no gene match: 2. Germline CDR1 reads LNHDA; CDR2 reads SQIVND (reference sequence). The CDR3 loop spans 14 amino acids. CDR3 nucleotide sequence: TGTGCCAGTAGTGGACAGGGTACCTACAATGAGCAGTTCTTC. As protein: CASSGQGTYNEQFF.

The chain links TRBV30 to TRBJ2-7; 7 bases are a match to TRBD2. The CDR3 covers 12 residues. CDR1 is GTSNPN and CDR2 is SVGIG in the germline V gene (reference sequence). The junction had 4 bases not matched to a gene; V was cut back by 6 bases and J by 2 bases. The CDR3 spells CACSGTTYEQYF. The CDR3, as DNA: TGTGCCTGCTCCGGGACTACCTACGAGCAGTACTTC.

The chain employs TRBV6-1 and TRBJ2-2, with 9 bases fitting TRBD2. The CDR3 spans 14 residues. The V gene's germline CDR1 is MNHNS and CDR2 SASEGT. V lost 7 bases to trimming and J lost 4 bases; unmatched junction nucleotides: 4. The CDR3 DNA is TGTGCCAGCATGGCGGGAGGGGTCACCGGGGAGCTGTTTTTT. Residues: CASMAGGVTGELFF.

The chain is built from TRBV6-5 and TRBJ2-3; 8 bases are a match to TRBD2. The J segment lost 4 bases and the V segment lost 0 bases, leaving 6 bases of the junction unmatched. This CDR3 is 16 amino acids long. Germline V gene data show CDR1 as MNHEY and CDR2 as SVGAGI. CDR3 bases: TGTGCCAGCAGTTACTCGGGACTAGGTGTCGCAGATACGCAGTATTTT. Its translation: CASSYSGLGVADTQYF.

The V call is TRBV11-2, the J call TRBJ2-7; D ambiguous. Germline-derived CDR1 and CDR2 are SGHAT and FQNNGV. The CDR3 runs 13 residues. V dropped 2 bases and J dropped 3 bases, with 8 bases sitting between them. The CDR3 nucleotides are TGTGCCAGCAGCTTATTTGGGTACTACGAGCAGTACTTC. This sequence encodes CASSLFGYYEQYF.

V usage is TRBV29-1 and J usage is TRBJ1-1; the D gene is possibly TRBD1 (5 bases). The CDR3 is 15 amino acids. V lost 4 bases to trimming and J lost 7 bases, with 22 bases between them. The germline gives CDR1 SQVTM, CDR2 ANQGSEA. This CDR3 is CSVGGGGVTSDEAFF. In DNA form, the CDR3 reads TGCAGCGTTGGAGGTGGAGGGGTGACCTCCGATGAAGCTTTCTTT.

On this clone itself: Other DNA sequences from this sample encode an identical CDR3 as well. The chain uses TRBV7-2 and TRBJ2-7, with D hard to call. The CDR3 is 11 amino acids. The germline V and J ends were trimmed by 5 bases and 0 bases, with 2 bases remaining between them. The germline gives CDR1 SGHTA, CDR2 FQGNSA. The CDR3 loop is CASSVSYEQYF. The CDR3 DNA is TGTGCCAGCAGCGTCTCCTACGAGCAGTACTTC.

The chain uses TRBV7-9 and TRBJ2-3, with D maybe TRBD1 (5 bases). The V end lost 0 bases, the J end lost 4 bases, and 11 bases lay between the germline ends. This CDR3 is 15 amino acids long. Germline-derived CDR1 and CDR2 are SEHNR and FQNEAQ (reference sequence). Here the CDR3 reads CASSLAQGFADTQYF. The CDR3 bases are TGTGCCAGCAGCTTAGCGCAGGGCTTCGCAGATACGCAGTATTTT.

The rearrangement joins TRBV5-1 to TRBJ2-7; 7 bases map to TRBD2. Unmatched junction bases numbered 2, after V lost 4 bases and J lost 7 bases. Germline V gene data show CDR1 as SGHRS and CDR2 as YFSETQ. The CDR3 spans 11 residues. CDR3 sequence (DNA): TGCGCCAGCAGCATTAGCGGGGAGCAGTACTTC. Residues: CASSISGEQYF.

The gene calls are TRBV7-9 and TRBJ1-1; a weak D match, TRBD1 (5 bases). V was cut by 4 bases and J by 0 bases, with 9 bases left in between. The germline gives CDR1 SEHNR, CDR2 FQNEAQ (reference sequence). The CDR3 extends over 14 amino acids. For the CDR3, the DNA is TGTGCCAGCAGCTCGGGGGGAATGAACACTGAAGCTTTCTTT. Protein product: CASSSGGMNTEAFF.

The genes are TRBV7-9 and TRBJ2-1, with 7 bases identical to TRBD1. The germline CDR1 and CDR2 sequences are SEHNR and FQNEAQ (reference sequence). The V segment lost 6 bases and the J segment 2 bases; nucleotides outside the gene matches: 7. This CDR3 comprises 15 residues. In DNA form, the CDR3 reads TGTGCCAGCAGGGGTAGGGACAGAACCTACAATGAGCAGTTCTTC. The encoded protein is CASRGRDRTYNEQFF. The entire variable domain, with the rest obtained from reference TRBV7-9 and TRBJ2-1, is as follows: DTGVSQNPRHKITKRGQNVTFRCDPISEHNRLYWYRQTLGQGPEFLTYFQNEAQLEKSRLLSDRFSAERPKGSFSTLEIQRTEQGDSAMYLCASRGRDRTYNEQFFGPGTRLTVL.